This T cell receptor (beta chain) appears in the sequencing data of a study of response to subunit inactivated influenza vaccine. Germline V gives CDR1 KGHSH, CDR2 LQKENI. The CDR3 contains 13 residues. The V and J ends lost 4 bases and 6 bases, in that order; junction bases with no gene match: 5. There are a few counts of this clonotype. TCRdb re-called the RT-PCR reads with MiXCR, one entry per CDR3 protein. Of roughly 650,000 distinct CDR3 sequences in the sample, 12% to 15% were seen once. This sequence originates from a man aged 50-60 years who received an inactivated influenza vaccine. This chain joins TRBV18 and TRBJ1-2, with TRBD1 identical over 7 bases. Sequenced material: PBMCs from blood, taken around 14 days before vaccination. The CDR3 sequence: CASSRGTDDGYTF. The CDR3 DNA is TGTGCCAGCTCACGAGGGACAGATGATGGCTACACCTTC.